A single sample gave rise to the 20 T cell receptor beta chains below, sequenced in a study of shared clonotypes between healthy human individuals. Measured with immunoSEQ multiplex PCR; TCRdb has only the in-frame clones, and not every one. The table has millions of clones, 80% to 95% seen once; the top ten hold 0.39%. Sequenced sample: naive CD4+ T cells from PBMCs. The subset was: CD45RA+ positively selected. These receptors were taken from a man aged 18 to 30 in good health. Some clones in this sample may be carry-over from other donors' samples.

The chain couples TRBV11-1 to TRBJ2-5; a possible D gene is TRBD2 (5 bases). CDR3 length: 13 residues. CDR1 and CDR2 from the germline V gene are SGHAT and FQDESV (reference sequence). Trimming left V 0 bases short and J 7 bases short, with 9 bases between. The CDR3 bases are TGTGCCAGCAGCTTAGCAATAGAGGGGACCCAGTACTTC. Amino acid sequence: CASSLAIEGTQYF.

With respect to this clone: The same CDR3 also results from other DNA sequences found in this sample. V gene TRBV28 combines with J gene TRBJ2-1, with TRBD2 matching 9 bases. The CDR3 has 15 amino acids. In germline, CDR1 is MDHEN, CDR2 SYDVKM. J lost 3 bases, V lost 5 bases, and 5 bases had no gene match. CDR3 in amino acids: CASSLSGRNYNEQFF. DNA of the CDR3: TGTGCCAGCAGTCTAAGCGGGAGGAACTACAATGAGCAGTTCTTC.

This rearrangement joins TRBV7-3 to TRBJ2-1; D not certain. CDR1 and CDR2 (germline): SGHTA, FQGTGA. The V and J ends lost 0 bases and 0 bases respectively, with 6 bases between them. This CDR3 spans 15 amino acids. DNA for the CDR3: TGTGCCAGCAGCTTAACAGTCAACTCCTACAATGAGCAGTTCTTC. Translating gives CASSLTVNSYNEQFF.

The J gene is TRBJ2-1, the V gene TRBV7-3, with D possibly TRBD2 on 6 matching bases. With 0 bases removed from V and 10 bases from J, the gap between germline ends came to 16 bases. Germline CDR1 and CDR2: SGHTA and FQGTGA. The CDR3 is 15 residues long. DNA of the CDR3: TGTGCCAGCAGCTTAACTGACATCGGGAGCCGGGAGCAGTTCTTC. Protein product: CASSLTDIGSREQFF.

J is TRBJ2-1 and V is TRBV5-1, with a possible D match to TRBD2 (5 bases). CDR1 and CDR2 from the germline V gene are SGHRS and YFSETQ. The CDR3 consists of 15 residues. V lost 3 bases and J lost 2, with 12 bases in between. CDR3 nucleotide sequence: TGCGCCAGCAGCTGGCTCGGGGTAACCTACAATGAGCAGTTCTTC. Amino acids: CASSWLGVTYNEQFF.

This clone came up once. The J gene is TRBJ2-1, the V gene TRBV20-1; D gene unclear. The V and J ends lost 2 bases and 10 bases respectively, with 9 bases between them. Per the germline V gene, CDR1 is DFQATT and CDR2 is SNEGSKA (reference sequence). The CDR3 runs 11 residues. CDR3 loop: CSARSGSEQFF. The CDR3 nucleotides read TGCAGTGCTAGATCTGGGTCCGAGCAGTTCTTC.

The CDR3 DNA is TGTGCCAGCAGATTATCAGGGGATAGCAATCAGCCCCAGCATTTT. As protein: CASRLSGDSNQPQHF. The V call is TRBV6-4, the J call TRBJ1-5; the D gene is possibly TRBD1 (6 bases). V lost 6 bases to trimming and J lost 0 bases, with 12 bases between them. Germline-derived CDR1 and CDR2 are MRHNA and SNTAGT. The CDR3 is 15 amino acids.

This chain connects TRBV28 to TRBJ1-4, with D maybe TRBD1 (5 bases). V lost 2 bases and J 12 bases, leaving 16 bases between the germline ends. The CDR3 consists of 14 residues. The germline CDR1 and CDR2 sequences are MDHEN and SYDVKM. CDR3 nucleotides: TGTGCCAGCAGTTTACGACAGTCCCCCAAGGAACTGTTTTTT. This gives the protein CASSLRQSPKELFF.

A few counts support this clone. Within the sample, other DNA sequences also encode this same CDR3. J is TRBJ1-1 and V is TRBV7-3; D call uncertain. Deletions cut 3 bases from V and 2 bases from J, with 4 bases between. Germline CDR1 reads SGHTA; CDR2 reads FQGTGA. The CDR3 loop spans 12 amino acids. In DNA, the CDR3 is TGTGCCAGCAGCTTGACCAACACTGAAGCTTTCTTT. It specifies CASSLTNTEAFF.

The V gene is TRBV15, the J gene TRBJ1-2, with D possibly matching TRBD1 (6 bases). There are 15 residues in the CDR3. V lost 3 bases and J lost 3, with 14 bases in between. Germline V gene lookup returns CDR1 LNHNV and CDR2 YYDKDF (reference sequence). CDR3 DNA: TGTGCCACCAGCAGTGTAGGACAGTTTGACTATGGCTACACCTTC. This translates into CATSSVGQFDYGYTF. Based on the CDR3 plus reference TRBV15 and TRBJ1-2, the full variable domain is DAMVIQNPRYQVTQFGKPVTLSCSQTLNHNVMYWYQQKSSQAPKLLFHYYDKDFNNEADTPDNFQSRRPNTSFCFLDIRSPGLGDTAMYLCATSSVGQFDYGYTFGSGTRLTVV.

J is TRBJ2-1 and V is TRBV7-3; D is ambiguous. The CDR3 sequence is 9 residues long. Germline V lookup: CDR1 SGHTA, CDR2 FQGTGA. V was shortened by 5 bases and J by 12 bases, with 5 bases between the two germline ends. The CDR3 protein is CASSPPQFF. CDR3 DNA: TGTGCCAGCAGCCCGCCGCAGTTCTTC. Variable domain in full (rest from reference TRBV7-3 and TRBJ2-1): GAGVSQTPSNKVTEKGKYVELRCDPISGHTALYWYRQSLGQGPEFLIYFQGTGAADDSGLPNDRFFAVRPEGSVSTLKIQRTERGDSAVYLCASSPPQFFGPGTRLTVL.

This clone was detected a few times. The chain is built from TRBV18 and TRBJ1-1, with TRBD1 matching 7 bases. From germline, CDR1 is KGHSH and CDR2 LQKENI. This CDR3 has 14 residues. V shed 2 bases, J shed 5 bases, and the junction held 5 bases outside the gene matches. CDR3 loop: CASSPYRGRTEAFF. CDR3 DNA sequence: TGTGCCAGCTCACCATACAGGGGTAGGACTGAAGCTTTCTTT.

This chain links TRBV18 with TRBJ2-1, with 13 bases lining up with TRBD2. The ends lost 3 bases at V and 7 bases at J; junction bases unmatched: 9. The CDR3 has 17 residues. The germline CDR1 and CDR2 sequences are KGHSH and LQKENI. CDR3 DNA sequence: TGTGCCAGCTCACCTCGAACCGGGACTAGCGGGACAAATGAGCAGTTCTTC. This codes for CASSPRTGTSGTNEQFF.

This clone was detected only once. The chain uses TRBV10-3 and TRBJ1-6; D unclear. This CDR3 is 15 amino acids long. Germline loops: CDR1 ENHRY, CDR2 SYGVKD. Trimming left V 4 bases short and J 0 bases short, with 7 bases between. The CDR3 DNA is TGTGCCATCAGTGGCGACCTCTCCTATAATTCACCCCTCCACTTT. Translated: CAISGDLSYNSPLHF.

The chain recombines TRBV18 with TRBJ1-5; D remains ambiguous. The V and J ends lost 3 bases and 0 bases respectively, with 9 bases between them. The CDR3 is made up of 15 amino acids. Germline assignment: CDR1 KGHSH and CDR2 LQKENI. The DNA of the CDR3 is TGTGCCAGCTCACCGAGTCAGAATAGCAATCAGCCCCAGCATTTT. It is translated as CASSPSQNSNQPQHF.

This chain links TRBV19 with TRBJ2-7; TRBD1 agrees at 11 bases. The V gene's germline CDR1 is LNHDA and CDR2 SQIVND (reference sequence). Trimming cost V 4 bases and J 6 bases; bases outside gene matches: 11. CDR3 length equals 16 residues. As DNA, the CDR3 is TGTGCCAGTAGTAAAAACCGGGACAGGGGGGGCTCCGAGCAGTACTTC. Translating it yields CASSKNRDRGGSEQYF.

The chain uses TRBV5-1 and TRBJ2-1; 10 nucleotides align to TRBD2. The J segment lost 4 bases and the V segment lost 0 bases, leaving 4 bases of the junction unmatched. In germline, CDR1 is SGHRS, CDR2 YFSETQ. The length of the CDR3 is 16 residues. The CDR3 loop reads CASSLASGGLYNEQFF. The CDR3, as DNA: TGCGCCAGCAGCTTGGCTAGCGGGGGCCTTTACAATGAGCAGTTCTTC.

This rearrangement joins TRBV27 to TRBJ1-2, with D possibly being TRBD1 (5 bases). This CDR3 spans 14 amino acids. V was pared by 6 bases and J by 1 base, with 12 bases between. Germline V gene sequence: CDR1 MNHEY, CDR2 SMNVEV (reference sequence). Written as DNA, the CDR3 is TGTGCCAGCAGGGCCCGGGACCGTAACTATGGCTACACCTTC. This gives the protein CASRARDRNYGYTF.

The rearrangement uses TRBV5-1 and TRBJ2-1; 8 nucleotides align to TRBD2. In germline, CDR1 is SGHRS, CDR2 YFSETQ. The J segment lost 12 bases and the V segment lost 0 bases, leaving 14 bases of the junction unmatched. The CDR3 is made up of 16 amino acids. The CDR3 bases are TGCGCCAGCAGCTTGGTGGGCGGGAGGACCCGTAAAGGGCAGTTCTTC. It translates to CASSLVGGRTRKGQFF.

The J gene is TRBJ1-1, the V gene TRBV20-1; D is unclear. V lost 6 bases and J 4 bases, leaving 9 bases between the germline ends. The CDR3 totals 11 residues. The germline V gene has CDR1 DFQATT and CDR2 SNEGSKA (reference sequence). The CDR3 loop is CSAAKRTEAFF. DNA of the CDR3: TGCAGTGCCGCTAAGCGCACTGAAGCTTTCTTT.